The clone carrying this T cell receptor (beta chain) has ten or more counts. Its antigen is unidentified. Making TCR cDNA involved 5'RACE template switching, which added UMIs and a universal primer site. TCRdb passed the 5' RACE reads through MiXCR, listing each CDR3 protein once. The sample records some 240,000 distinct CDR3 sequences, more than 3.5% being singletons. V was trimmed by 4 bases and J by 0 bases, leaving 10 bases between them. The CDR3 is 15 amino acids. CDR1 and CDR2 (germline): ENHRY, SYGVKD. The data were obtained in a study of T cells after yellow fever vaccination. Study-wide results and limits: Clonotypes found in both CD4 and CD8 compartments made up a small share. Primary-vaccination clones mostly resurfaced post-booster (roughly 97% CD4, roughly 90% CD8).

Sequences were derived from PBMCs, sampled 15 days after the yellow fever booster vaccination. The receptor's source is a man aged 18 to 29 who received the YFV17D yellow fever vaccine. The J gene is TRBJ1-3, the V gene TRBV10-3; perhaps TRBD1 as D (5 bases). This chain's CDR3 is CAISGQPSSGNTIYF. CDR3 nucleotides: TGTGCCATCAGTGGACAGCCTAGCTCTGGAAACACCATATATTTT.